These 2 T cell receptor beta chains were all obtained from the same sample, sequenced in a study of shared clonotypes between healthy human individuals. The repertoire was sequenced with immunoSEQ multiplex PCR; TCRdb's copy has only in-frame clones and lacks some. The sample consists of a few million clones, around 90% of them appearing once. The specimen was naive CD4+ T cells from PBMCs. Subset denoted: CD45RA+ positively selected. Receptors were obtained from a young man in good health. Some clones in this sample may be carry-over from other donors' samples.

V is TRBV2 and J is TRBJ2-5; D remains unclear. Germline CDR1 reads SNHLY; CDR2 reads FYNNEI. V dropped 6 bases and J dropped 5 bases, with 7 bases sitting between them. The CDR3 runs 11 residues. CDR3 nucleotides: TGTGCCAGCAGCCCTTACGAGACCCAGTACTTC. Protein product: CASSPYETQYF.

This chain joins TRBV7-9 and TRBJ2-5, with D perhaps TRBD1 (6 bases). The CDR3 runs to 14 residues. Germline values: CDR1 SEHNR, CDR2 FQNEAQ (reference sequence). V lost 4 bases, J lost 2 bases, and 11 bases lay in between. The CDR3, as DNA: TGTGCCAGCAGCTGGTTCGGACAGCAAGAGACCCAGTACTTC. It specifies CASSWFGQQETQYF.